This T cell receptor beta chain was found in a study of tumor and adjacent non-tumor tissue in lung cancer. The CDR3 loop spans 15 amino acids. The germline V and J ends were trimmed by 5 bases and 7 bases, with 17 bases remaining between them. This clonotype was seen a handful of times. Three rounds of nested PCR, following a modified ARM-PCR protocol, produced the TCRbeta library. TCRdb fed the multiplex PCR reads into MiXCR, producing one record per CDR3 protein. The sample consists of 200,000 to 250,000 distinct CDR3 sequences, 71% of them appearing once. RNA was extracted from bulk tissue without any cell sorting.

The TCR comes from a man aged 60-69 years with non-small cell lung cancer. The V call is TRBV12-3 or TRBV12-4, the J call TRBJ1-4; TRBD1 is a possible D gene (5 bases). The specimen sequenced was lung tumor tissue. The CDR3 is CASSGDLGAGEKLFF. CDR3 bases: TGTGCCAGCAGTGGGGACCTCGGGGCGGGTGAAAAACTGTTTTTT.